This TCR beta chain was sequenced during a study of blood T cell repertoires in COVID-19. Turning to the study itself: Both acute and convalescent COVID-19 samples were obtained from the United States, Italy and Spain. From T cells, B-cell-depleted T cells, or PBMCs came the material, which was cDNA or gDNA.

The study assigned cohorts using participant-reported clinical history. Original processing methods: It was from reference gene primer amplification that nucleated cell counts were estimated. Sequencing was performed with immunoSEQ multiplex PCR; in TCRdb, only in-frame clones are kept and a portion is missing. V and J calls and clone size are as listed in that table; D and trimming were resolved from the DNA. This sample has 270,000 or so clones, with 90% found just once. V was pared by 4 bases and J by 5 bases, with 16 bases between. CDR1 and CDR2 (germline): SGHRS, YFSETQ. This CDR3 comprises 15 residues.

This rearrangement joins TRBV5-1 to TRBJ2-1; TRBD2 is a possible D gene (6 bases). The sample comprised PBMCs or T cells enriched from blood (not recorded which). This clonotype was sampled from a woman aged 25 to 45 with acute COVID-19. CDR3 sequence (DNA): TGCGCCAGCAGCCCCAGTTTTAGCGGTGACAATGAGCAGTTCTTC. It specifies CASSPSFSGDNEQFF.